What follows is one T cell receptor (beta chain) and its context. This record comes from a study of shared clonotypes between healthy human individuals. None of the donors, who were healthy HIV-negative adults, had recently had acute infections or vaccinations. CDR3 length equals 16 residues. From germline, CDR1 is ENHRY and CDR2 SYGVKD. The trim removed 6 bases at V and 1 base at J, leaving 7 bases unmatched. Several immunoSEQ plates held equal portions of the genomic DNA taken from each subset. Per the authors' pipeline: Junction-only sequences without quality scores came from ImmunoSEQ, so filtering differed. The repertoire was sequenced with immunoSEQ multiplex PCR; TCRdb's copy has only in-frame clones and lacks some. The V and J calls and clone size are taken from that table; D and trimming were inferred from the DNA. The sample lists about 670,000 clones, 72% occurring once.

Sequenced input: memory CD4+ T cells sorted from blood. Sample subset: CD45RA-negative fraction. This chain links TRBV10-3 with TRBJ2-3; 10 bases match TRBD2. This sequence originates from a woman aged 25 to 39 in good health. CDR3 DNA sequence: TGTGCCATCAGCCGGACTAGCGGAGAAGGCACAGATACGCAGTATTTT. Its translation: CAISRTSGEGTDTQYF.